One sample yielded the 5 T cell receptor beta chains listed below, sequenced in a study of T-cell memory formation after mild COVID-19. MiXCR, applied by TCRdb to the 5' RACE reads, yields one record per CDR3 protein. Of 65,000 to 100,000 distinct CDR3 sequences in the sample, 13% are singletons; the top ten hold 41%. The sequenced sample consisted of PBMCs or a T cell subset sorted from them (not recorded which). The receptors come from a man between 18 and 35 years old who had mild COVID-19 (a few samples of this study predate the infection). Cell type and time point are not known.

In its sample, this clonotype was seen many times. This chain connects TRBV5-4 to TRBJ2-2, with TRBD1 identical over 7 bases. Germline assignment: CDR1 SGHNT and CDR2 YYREEE (reference sequence). The junction had 4 bases not matched to a gene; V was cut back by 6 bases and J by 5 bases. The CDR3 is made up of 13 amino acids. The CDR3, as DNA: TGTGCCAGCATAAAACAGGGGACCGGGGAGCTGTTTTTT. Residues: CASIKQGTGELFF.

This clonotype was counted only a few times. The gene calls are TRBV11-1 and TRBJ2-2; tentatively, D is TRBD1 (5 bases). The CDR3 covers 11 residues. V was trimmed by 7 bases and J by 6 bases, leaving 6 bases between them. CDR1 and CDR2 (germline): SGHAT, FQDESV (reference sequence). CDR3 loop: CASTGPGELFF. Written as DNA, the CDR3 is TGTGCCAGCACAGGGCCCGGGGAGCTGTTTTTT. The whole variable domain, filled in from reference TRBV11-1 and TRBJ2-2, reads EAEVAQSPRYKITEKSQAVAFWCDPISGHATLYWYRQILGQGPELLVQFQDESVVDDSQLPKDRFSAERLKGVDSTLKIQPAELGDSAMYLCASTGPGELFFGEGSRLTVL.

This clonotype was seen a few times. The chain links TRBV27 to TRBJ1-2, with D unclear. Germline V gene lookup returns CDR1 MNHEY and CDR2 SMNVEV (reference sequence). Between the trimmed V and J ends, which lost 0 bases and 2 bases, there was a span of 10 bases. This CDR3 has 15 amino acids. The DNA of the CDR3 is TGTGCCAGCAGTTTATCGATCACGGACAACTATGGCTACACCTTC. Amino acid sequence: CASSLSITDNYGYTF.

This clonotype was found once. The rearrangement links TRBV5-5 to TRBJ2-7; D gene unclear. Germline assignment: CDR1 SGHKS and CDR2 YYEKEE (reference sequence). The germline V and J ends were trimmed by 1 base and 3 bases, with 14 bases remaining between them. This CDR3 has 15 residues. The CDR3 protein is CASSLPTSLHYEQYF. The CDR3 DNA follows: TGTGCCAGCAGCTTGCCCACATCGTTACACTACGAGCAGTACTTC.

The chain has TRBV12-5 and TRBJ1-1, with TRBD1 matching over 8 bases. J gave up 4 bases and V 1 base, and 5 bases lay outside the gene matches. The germline V gene encodes CDR1 LGHNT and CDR2 FRNRAP. The CDR3 sequence is 15 residues long. The CDR3 reads CASGLAETGATEAFF. CDR3 bases: TGTGCTAGTGGTTTGGCCGAGACAGGGGCCACTGAAGCTTTCTTT.